This TCR beta chain was obtained from a study of immune evolution from preneoplasia to lung adenocarcinoma. The study, taken as a whole, reports: Top clone share appeared to fall from AAH through AIS, MIA, adenocarcinoma. Later-stage lesions appeared to have more T cells, more diversity, less clonality.

H&E slides confirmed each diagnosis, reviewed by two pathologists independently. CDR1 and CDR2 (germline): GTSNPN, SVGIG (reference sequence). Trimming took off 0 bases at V and 0 bases at J, with 9 bases between the two ends. The CDR3 covers 14 residues. This clone was seen a single time. Its antigen is not known. The protocol was immunoSEQ multiplex PCR, while the TCRdb copy is restricted to in-frame clones and leaves out a portion. The data show nearly 2,500 clones, less than 85% seen once. This receptor was taken from a person aged 65 to 85 with lung adenocarcinoma. The chain has TRBV30 and TRBJ2-7; D may be TRBD2 (6 bases). The source material was FFPE adjacent normal lung tissue. This chain's CDR3 is CAWSVRGYSYEQYF. The CDR3 DNA reads TGTGCCTGGAGTGTACGGGGGTACTCCTACGAGCAGTACTTC.